This T cell receptor beta chain emerged from a study of spatial heterogeneity in lung cancer. Each CDR3 protein gets one entry after TCRdb re-called the 5' RACE reads with MiXCR. The profile shows 4,000 or so distinct CDR3 sequences, roughly 7.5% of them singletons. V dropped 4 bases and J dropped 4 bases, with 11 bases sitting between them. The length of the CDR3 is 13 residues. Germline V gives CDR1 SGDLS, CDR2 YYNGEE. Relative to its sample, this clonotype is medium-sized. Documented time point: sample taken at primary tumor resection. Unsorted whole RNA samples from tumor, nontumor lung or frozen PBMC were sequenced.

The rearrangement joins TRBV9 to TRBJ1-1, with D possibly TRBD1 on 5 matching bases. The receptor was isolated from a male donor with early-stage non-small cell lung cancer. This material consisted of normal lung tissue next to the tumor, taken at surgery. The CDR3 nucleotides are TGTGCCAGCAGCCCACCCACAGGCACTGAAGCTTTCTTT. It translates to CASSPPTGTEAFF.